In its sample, the clone carrying this T cell receptor (beta chain) was seen once. This sample stems from a study of blood T cell repertoires in COVID-19. The wider study: Sites across the United States, Italy and Spain contributed samples from acute and convalescent COVID-19.

J was trimmed by 9 bases and V by 0 bases; bases with no gene match: 19. The CDR3 has 18 residues. Germline V gene lookup returns CDR1 MRHNA and CDR2 SNTAGT. The table came from immunoSEQ multiplex PCR; TCRdb's copy has only in-frame clones and leaves some out. The sample has approximately 230,000 clones; about 85% are singletons. This TCR derives from a man between 18 and 35 years old with active or convalescent COVID-19. This chain links TRBV6-4 with TRBJ2-5; 7 bases align to TRBD2. Sequencing was done on a sample of peripheral blood. In nucleotides, the CDR3 is TGTGCCAGCAGTGACTCGACGGGGGGAGGGAGGAGTGGAGGGTCCCAGTACTTC. It yields the protein CASSDSTGGGRSGGSQYF.